One sample yielded the 8 T cell receptor beta chains listed below, sequenced in a study of shared T cell receptors in the human thymus. Assay used: immunoSEQ multiplex PCR; TCRdb lists only in-frame clones, some missing. The repertoire holds 720,000 or so clones, 80% to 90% seen once, with around 0.01% in the top ten. These same records also appear under a second study, on human thymus T cells.

The specimen was thymocytes. The origin of the receptors is a girl under three years old with a congenital heart defect.

This chain connects TRBV6-1 to TRBJ2-7; D possibly corresponds to TRBD2 (6 bases). Between the trimmed V and J ends, which lost 8 bases and 1 base, there was a span of 18 bases. CDR1 and CDR2 (germline): MNHNS, SASEGT. The CDR3 extends over 15 amino acids. In nucleotides, the CDR3 is TGTGCCAGCGGTCCTACCGGGACTTTGTCCTACGAGCAGTACTTC. It codes for CASGPTGTLSYEQYF.

The rearrangement uses TRBV27 and TRBJ1-6, with TRBD1 as a possible D gene (5 bases). Germline CDR1 and CDR2: MNHEY and SMNVEV (reference sequence). Trimming stripped 3 bases from V and 5 bases from J, with 11 bases between. This CDR3 comprises 15 residues. The CDR3 sequence: CASSLQQVNNSPLHF. DNA of the CDR3: TGTGCCAGCAGTTTGCAACAGGTGAATAATTCACCCCTCCACTTT.

The count of this clone is one. The rearrangement uses TRBV29-1 and TRBJ1-5, with a possible D match to TRBD1 (6 bases). Germline CDR1 is SQVTM and CDR2 is ANQGSEA. This CDR3 region has 12 residues. As DNA, the CDR3 is TGCAGATCGGACAGAACCTATCAGCCCCAGCATTTT. This sequence encodes CRSDRTYQPQHF.

J is TRBJ1-2 and V is TRBV10-3; 10 bases fit TRBD1. This CDR3 region has 13 residues. Trimming cost V 10 bases and J 8 bases; bases outside gene matches: 10. Germline lookup yields CDR1 ENHRY and CDR2 SYGVKD. CDR3 DNA: TGTGCCAGCCGCCGGGACAGGGGAAGGGGCTACACCTTC. Translating gives CASRRDRGRGYTF.

The chain links TRBV4-1 to TRBJ1-1; no definite D call. V dropped 0 bases and J dropped 3 bases, with 5 bases sitting between them. Per the germline V gene, CDR1 is MGHRA and CDR2 is YSYEKL. The CDR3 is 13 residues long. CDR3 DNA sequence: TGCGCCAGCAGCCAAGACCAGGACACTGAAGCTTTCTTT. It translates to CASSQDQDTEAFF.

The gene calls are TRBV27 and TRBJ2-7; D is perhaps TRBD2 (7 bases). Looked up from germline, CDR1 is MNHEY and CDR2 is SMNVEV (reference sequence). V was pared by 4 bases and J by 3 bases, with 25 bases between. CDR3 size: 18 residues. The CDR3 sequence: CASSSRTRSGAAYYEQYF. DNA for the CDR3: TGTGCCAGCAGTTCCCGGACTAGATCAGGGGCCGCCTACTACGAGCAGTACTTC.

The V and J genes are TRBV28 and TRBJ2-7; the match to TRBD2 covers 10 bases. The CDR3 spans 16 residues. V was pared by 4 bases and J by 1 base, with 7 bases of the junction left unmatched. Germline V CDR1 and CDR2: MDHEN, SYDVKM. CDR3 nucleotide sequence: TGTGCCAGCAGTTGGAAACCTAGCGGGGGTTCCTACGAGCAGTACTTC. Its translation is CASSWKPSGGSYEQYF.

The chain is built from TRBV6-4 and TRBJ1-4; a possible D gene is TRBD1 (5 bases). With 2 bases removed from V and 11 bases from J, the gap between germline ends came to 9 bases. This CDR3 contains 12 residues. Per germline, CDR1 MRHNA and CDR2 SNTAGT. CDR3 in amino acids: CASSDPGDKLFF. The CDR3 nucleotides are TGTGCCAGCAGTGACCCGGGGGACAAACTGTTTTTT.